The 26 T cell receptor beta chains below come from one sample, sequenced in a study of blood T cell repertoires in COVID-19. The repertoire was sequenced with immunoSEQ multiplex PCR; TCRdb's copy has only in-frame clones and lacks some. This table holds about 130,000 clones, 84% found once. The specimen was peripheral blood. The receptors shown here come from a woman aged 60-75 years with acute or convalescent COVID-19.

The genes are TRBV3-1 (or the pseudogene TRBV3-2) and TRBJ1-2; TRBD1 is a possible D gene (5 bases). This CDR3 is 12 amino acids long. V lost 1 base and J lost 5, with 5 bases in between. Germline CDR1 is LGHDT and CDR2 is YNNKEL (reference sequence). CDR3 DNA sequence: TGTGCCAGCAGCCAAGCAGGGTATGGCTACACCTTC. Its translation is CASSQAGYGYTF.

The rearrangement joins TRBV18 to TRBJ1-1; 9 bases map to TRBD1. Unmatched junction bases numbered 2, after V lost 3 bases and J lost 6 bases. The CDR3 loop spans 13 amino acids. CDR1 KGHSH and CDR2 LQKENI come from the germline V gene. The CDR3 DNA is TGTGCCAGCTCACCCGACAGGGGGTCTGAAGCTTTCTTT. This sequence encodes CASSPDRGSEAFF.

This clone has a count of ten or more. The chain carries TRBV3-1 (or the pseudogene TRBV3-2) and TRBJ1-5; D is unresolved. Germline lookup yields CDR1 LGHDT and CDR2 YNNKEL (reference sequence). Trimming removed 1 base from V and 6 bases from J, with 13 bases in between. The CDR3 consists of 15 residues. In DNA form, the CDR3 reads TGTGCCAGCAGCCAAGGAGGAGAAAGAGGTCAGCCCCAGCATTTT. Protein sequence: CASSQGGERGQPQHF.

In this sample, this clone turned up a few times. In nucleotides, the CDR3 is TGTGCCAGCAGTGAAAGACCAGGTCACTATGGCTACACCTTC. The encoded protein is CASSERPGHYGYTF. J is TRBJ1-2 and V is TRBV2, with D uncertain. V lost 2 bases, J lost 3 bases, and 10 bases lay in between. Germline V gives CDR1 SNHLY, CDR2 FYNNEI. The CDR3 loop spans 14 amino acids.

The V call is TRBV11-2, the J call TRBJ2-4; weak D call: TRBD2 (6 bases). V lost 3 bases and J lost 0, with 6 bases in between. Germline V gene sequence: CDR1 SGHAT, CDR2 FQNNGV. CDR3 length: 14 residues. CDR3 protein: CASSFGGAKNIQYF. CDR3 coding DNA: TGTGCCAGCAGCTTCGGGGGAGCCAAAAACATTCAGTACTTC.

This rearrangement joins TRBV30 to TRBJ1-6, with D possibly matching TRBD1 (5 bases). The V gene lost 2 bases and the J gene lost 9 bases, with 11 bases spanning the gap. This CDR3 is 13 amino acids long. The V gene's germline CDR1 is GTSNPN and CDR2 SVGIG (reference sequence). CDR3 loop: CAWSTREGSPLHF. CDR3 in DNA: TGTGCCTGGAGTACCAGGGAAGGTTCACCCCTCCACTTT.

Only a few counts were recorded for this clone. Other nucleotide sequences from this sample produce the same CDR3. The chain joins TRBV7-3 to TRBJ1-1; the D gene is possibly TRBD1 (5 bases). Germline-derived CDR1 and CDR2 are SGHTA and FQGTGA. CDR3 length equals 14 residues. The V gene lost 4 bases and the J gene lost 1 base, with 10 bases spanning the gap. CDR3 nucleotides: TGTGCCAGCAGCTCCCAGGGAGGGAACACTGAAGCTTTCTTT. This gives the protein CASSSQGGNTEAFF. Filled out from reference TRBV7-3 and TRBJ1-1, the complete variable domain reads GAGVSQTPSNKVTEKGKYVELRCDPISGHTALYWYRQSLGQGPEFLIYFQGTGAADDSGLPNDRFFAVRPEGSVSTLKIQRTERGDSAVYLCASSSQGGNTEAFFGQGTRLTVV.

The count of this clone is one. The gene calls are TRBV30 and TRBJ2-3, with D possibly being TRBD1 (5 bases). This CDR3 has 14 residues. Germline V gives CDR1 GTSNPN, CDR2 SVGIG (reference sequence). V lost 2 bases and J 4 bases, leaving 13 bases between the germline ends. CDR3 coding DNA: TGTGCCTGGAGTCGCAAACAGGATCCAGATACGCAGTATTTT. Translated, it gives CAWSRKQDPDTQYF.

The genes are TRBV19 and TRBJ1-1; 8 bases line up with TRBD1. CDR1 and CDR2 from the germline V gene are LNHDA and SQIVND (reference sequence). The V gene end was trimmed by 5 bases and the J gene end by 7 bases; junction bases not matched to a gene: 9. The CDR3 sequence is 14 residues long. CDR3: CASSLGQGSGEAFF. The CDR3 DNA follows: TGTGCCAGTAGTCTCGGACAGGGCTCCGGTGAAGCTTTCTTT.

Of note for this clone: The sample carries other DNA sequences with the same CDR3. The chain carries TRBV3-1 (or the pseudogene TRBV3-2) and TRBJ1-3; the D is unclear. In germline, CDR1 is LGHDT, CDR2 YNNKEL (reference sequence). The CDR3 is 13 residues long. Between the trimmed V and J ends, which lost 1 base and 3 bases, there was a span of 4 bases. CDR3 DNA: TGTGCCAGCAGCCAAGGCAGTGGAAACACCATATATTTT. Translating it yields CASSQGSGNTIYF.

This clone was observed a handful of times. This chain links TRBV4-2 with TRBJ1-5, with a weak D call TRBD1 (6 bases). CDR1 and CDR2 (germline): LGHNA, YNFKEQ. The CDR3 length is 17 residues. The V end lost 0 bases, the J end lost 3 bases, and 15 bases lay between the germline ends. The CDR3: CASSQDSWQGYNQPQHF. As DNA, the CDR3 is TGTGCCAGCAGCCAAGATTCCTGGCAGGGGTACAATCAGCCCCAGCATTTT.

This chain links TRBV24-1 with TRBJ2-3; 11 bases map to TRBD1. From germline, CDR1 is KGHDR and CDR2 SFDVKD. The CDR3 is 15 residues long. The V segment lost 0 bases and the J segment 8 bases; nucleotides outside the gene matches: 3. In nucleotides, the CDR3 is TGTGCCACCAGTGATTTGGGACAGGGGGCAGGTACGCAGTATTTT. It specifies CATSDLGQGAGTQYF.

The rearrangement links TRBV11-1 to TRBJ2-3, with 8 bases aligning to TRBD2. CDR1 is SGHAT and CDR2 is FQDESV in the germline V gene (reference sequence). V dropped 1 base and J dropped 4; count of bases not matched to a gene: 7. The CDR3 is 16 residues long. The CDR3, as DNA: TGTGCCAGCAGCTTAGGGGCTAGCGGGCTCGCAGATACGCAGTATTTT. It encodes CASSLGASGLADTQYF. Based on the CDR3 plus reference TRBV11-1 and TRBJ2-3, the full variable domain is EAEVAQSPRYKITEKSQAVAFWCDPISGHATLYWYRQILGQGPELLVQFQDESVVDDSQLPKDRFSAERLKGVDSTLKIQPAELGDSAMYLCASSLGASGLADTQYFGPGTRLTVL.

This chain connects TRBV19 to TRBJ2-7, with D unclear. Germline V gene lookup returns CDR1 LNHDA and CDR2 SQIVND (reference sequence). Between the trimmed V and J ends, which lost 5 bases and 2 bases, there was a span of 13 bases. There are 14 residues in the CDR3. CDR3 in amino acids: CASSLRRGPYEQYF. Written as DNA, the CDR3 is TGTGCCAGTAGTCTCCGGCGCGGCCCCTACGAGCAGTACTTC.

The V and J genes are TRBV11-2 and TRBJ2-5; 9 positions match TRBD1. The CDR3 loop spans 18 amino acids. Germline V CDR1 and CDR2: SGHAT, FQNNGV. J gave up 4 bases and V 5 bases, and 17 bases lay outside the gene matches. CDR3 amino acids: CASSIGRGTGNRLETQYF. CDR3 DNA: TGTGCCAGCAGCATAGGGAGGGGGACAGGGAATAGGTTAGAGACCCAGTACTTC.

The chain recombines TRBV19 with TRBJ1-2; D might be TRBD1 (6 bases). The CDR3 has 13 residues. V was trimmed by 1 base and J by 3 bases, leaving 6 bases between them. Germline V gene sequence: CDR1 LNHDA, CDR2 SQIVND (reference sequence). Written as DNA, the CDR3 is TGTGCCAGTAGTATAGCAGGGGACTATGGCTACACCTTC. It yields the protein CASSIAGDYGYTF.

This clone was recorded only once. V and J are TRBV2 and TRBJ1-6; no firm D call. Trimming left V 1 base short and J 8 bases short, with 15 bases between. Looked up from germline, CDR1 is SNHLY and CDR2 is FYNNEI. The CDR3 is made up of 16 amino acids. In DNA, the CDR3 is TGTGCCAGCAGTGAAGGTCGACTTTTTCCTCATTCACCCCTCCACTTT. Protein: CASSEGRLFPHSPLHF.

The chain combines TRBV29-1 with TRBJ1-4, with D hard to call. The CDR3 has 12 residues. Between the trimmed V and J ends, which lost 4 bases and 0 bases, there was a span of 3 bases. Looked up from germline, CDR1 is SQVTM and CDR2 is ANQGSEA. The CDR3 sequence: CSVATTNEKLFF. The CDR3 bases are TGCAGCGTTGCCACAACTAATGAAAAACTGTTTTTT.

This chain uses TRBV7-3 with TRBJ1-6; tentatively, D is TRBD1 (6 bases). The CDR3 covers 15 residues. Trimming removed 0 bases from V and 8 bases from J, with 11 bases in between. Germline-derived CDR1 and CDR2 are SGHTA and FQGTGA. The CDR3 sequence: CASSLTGQYDSPLHF. CDR3 in DNA: TGTGCCAGCAGCTTAACAGGACAGTATGATTCACCCCTCCACTTT.

The chain links TRBV6-5 to TRBJ1-2; 9 nucleotides align to TRBD1. Per germline, CDR1 MNHEY and CDR2 SVGAGI. This CDR3 contains 15 residues. J was trimmed by 6 bases and V by 5 bases; bases with no gene match: 10. The DNA of the CDR3 is TGTGCCAGCAGTCGGATACGGGACAGGGAGGATGGCTACACCTTC. Encoded protein: CASSRIRDREDGYTF.

This clone has a single count. This rearrangement joins TRBV19 to TRBJ1-4; 7 bases match TRBD1. V gave up 10 bases and J gave up 2 bases; unmatched junction bases: 7. Germline assignment: CDR1 LNHDA and CDR2 SQIVND (reference sequence). The CDR3 has 14 residues. DNA for the CDR3: TGTGCCACCGCTACAGGGGCCACTAATGAAAAACTGTTTTTT. It is translated as CATATGATNEKLFF.

This sequence joins TRBV2 and TRBJ1-5; TRBD1 matches 8 bases. Germline V gene lookup returns CDR1 SNHLY and CDR2 FYNNEI. The CDR3 spans 15 residues. Trimming cost V 4 bases and J 7 bases; bases outside gene matches: 9. The CDR3 region is CASSALIQGGQPQHF. In DNA, the CDR3 is TGTGCCAGCAGTGCTCTGATACAGGGGGGACAGCCCCAGCATTTT.

This chain uses TRBV30 with TRBJ2-1; 9 nucleotides match TRBD1. The V segment lost 2 bases and the J segment 8 bases; nucleotides outside the gene matches: 1. This CDR3 region has 12 residues. Germline V gene lookup returns CDR1 GTSNPN and CDR2 SVGIG (reference sequence). CDR3 DNA sequence: TGTGCCTGGAGTTGGGACAGGGATGAGCAGTTCTTC. It codes for CAWSWDRDEQFF.

V and J are TRBV7-8 and TRBJ2-7; D not certain. CDR3 length: 13 amino acids. Germline CDR1 is SGHVS and CDR2 is FQNEAQ. V lost 3 bases and J 0 bases, leaving 6 bases between the germline ends. CDR3 loop: CASSFLFSYEQYF. In DNA, the CDR3 is TGTGCCAGCAGCTTCTTGTTCTCCTACGAGCAGTACTTC.

This rearrangement joins TRBV5-1 to TRBJ2-3; 7 bases agree with TRBD2. The ends lost 1 base at V and 4 bases at J; junction bases unmatched: 3. The CDR3 totals 14 residues. The germline CDR1 and CDR2 sequences are SGHRS and YFSETQ. The CDR3 nucleotides are TGCGCCAGCAGCTTGACTAGCGTCTCAGATACGCAGTATTTT. Amino acid sequence: CASSLTSVSDTQYF.

The genes are TRBV27 and TRBJ2-7, with TRBD1 matching over 8 bases. V was pared by 3 bases and J by 0 bases, with 4 bases of the junction left unmatched. CDR3 length: 15 amino acids. CDR1 and CDR2 (germline): MNHEY, SMNVEV (reference sequence). CDR3 in amino acids: CASSFGDRSSYEQYF. The CDR3 nucleotides are TGTGCCAGCAGTTTTGGGGACAGGAGCTCCTACGAGCAGTACTTC.